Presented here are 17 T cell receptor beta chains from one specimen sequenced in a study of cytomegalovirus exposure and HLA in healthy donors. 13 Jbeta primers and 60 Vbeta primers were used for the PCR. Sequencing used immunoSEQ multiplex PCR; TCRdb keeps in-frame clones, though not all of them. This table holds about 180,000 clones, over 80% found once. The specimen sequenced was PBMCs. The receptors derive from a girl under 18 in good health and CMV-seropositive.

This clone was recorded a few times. Here the CDR3 DNA reads TGTGCCAGCTCACCAGAGGCCAGGGCGGACTATGGCTACACCTTC. This gives the protein CASSPEARADYGYTF. V is TRBV18 and J is TRBJ1-2; tentatively, D is TRBD1 (5 bases). V dropped 2 bases and J dropped 3 bases, with 13 bases sitting between them. In germline, CDR1 is KGHSH, CDR2 LQKENI. The CDR3 sequence is 15 residues long. The full variable domain, with the rest looked up from reference TRBV18 and TRBJ1-2, is NAGVMQNPRHLVRRRGQEARLRCSPMKGHSHVYWYRQLPEEGLKFMVYLQKENIIDESGMPKERFSAEFPKEGPSILRIQQVVRGDSAAYFCASSPEARADYGYTFGSGTRLTVV.

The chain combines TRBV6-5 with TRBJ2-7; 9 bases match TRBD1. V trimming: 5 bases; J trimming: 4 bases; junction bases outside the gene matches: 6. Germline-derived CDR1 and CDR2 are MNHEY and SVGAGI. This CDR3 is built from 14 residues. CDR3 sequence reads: CASSAGTGFYEQYF. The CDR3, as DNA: TGTGCCAGCAGTGCCGGGACAGGGTTTTACGAGCAGTACTTC.

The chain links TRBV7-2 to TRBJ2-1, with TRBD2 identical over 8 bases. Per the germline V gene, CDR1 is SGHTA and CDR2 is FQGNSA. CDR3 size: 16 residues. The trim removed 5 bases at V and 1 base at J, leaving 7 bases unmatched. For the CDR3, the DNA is TGTGCCAGCAGCCCGACTAGCGCGCCTTCCTACAATGAGCAGTTCTTC. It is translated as CASSPTSAPSYNEQFF.

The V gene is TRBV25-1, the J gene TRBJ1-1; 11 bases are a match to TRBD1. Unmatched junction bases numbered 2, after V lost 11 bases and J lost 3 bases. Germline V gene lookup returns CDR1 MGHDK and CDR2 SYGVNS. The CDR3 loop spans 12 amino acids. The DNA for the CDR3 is TGTGCCGCGGGACAGGGGGACACTGAAGCTTTCTTT. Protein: CAAGQGDTEAFF.

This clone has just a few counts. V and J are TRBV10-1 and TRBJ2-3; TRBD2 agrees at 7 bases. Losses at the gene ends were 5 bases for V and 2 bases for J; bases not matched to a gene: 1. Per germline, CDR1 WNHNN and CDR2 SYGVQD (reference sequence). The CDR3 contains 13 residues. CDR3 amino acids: CASSSGITDTQYF. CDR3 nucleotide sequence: TGCGCCAGCAGTAGCGGGATCACAGATACGCAGTATTTT.

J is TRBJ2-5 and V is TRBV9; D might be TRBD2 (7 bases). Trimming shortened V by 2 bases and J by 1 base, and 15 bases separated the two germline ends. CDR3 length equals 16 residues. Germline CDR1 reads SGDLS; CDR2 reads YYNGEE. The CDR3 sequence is CASSVSHGGLQETQYF. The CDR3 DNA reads TGTGCCAGCAGCGTTAGCCACGGGGGGCTCCAAGAGACCCAGTACTTC.

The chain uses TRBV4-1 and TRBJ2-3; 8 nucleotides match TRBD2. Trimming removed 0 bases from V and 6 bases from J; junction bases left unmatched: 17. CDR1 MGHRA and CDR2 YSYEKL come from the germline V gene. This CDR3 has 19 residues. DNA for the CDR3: TGCGCCAGCAGCCAAGATCTTAGGCGGGAGGCGAGGATAAGGGATACGCAGTATTTT. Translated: CASSQDLRREARIRDTQYF.

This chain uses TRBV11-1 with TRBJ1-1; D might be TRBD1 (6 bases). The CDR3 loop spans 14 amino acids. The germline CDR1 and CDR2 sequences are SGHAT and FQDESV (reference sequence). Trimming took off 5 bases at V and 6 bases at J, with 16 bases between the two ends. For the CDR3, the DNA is TGTGCCAGCAGCATTCAGGGGAGTAGGGCTGAAGCTTTCTTT. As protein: CASSIQGSRAEAFF.

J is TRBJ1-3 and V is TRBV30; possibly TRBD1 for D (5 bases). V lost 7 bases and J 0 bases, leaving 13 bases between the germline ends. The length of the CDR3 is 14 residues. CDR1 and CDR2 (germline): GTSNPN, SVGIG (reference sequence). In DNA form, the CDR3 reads TGTGCCTTGGGGGGGGACTACTCTGGAAACACCATATATTTT. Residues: CALGGDYSGNTIYF. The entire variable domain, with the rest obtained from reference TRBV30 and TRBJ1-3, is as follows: SQTIHQWPATLVQPVGSPLSLECTVEGTSNPNLYWYRQAAGRGLQLLFYSVGIGQISSEVPQNLSASRPQDRQFILSSKKLLLSDSGFYLCALGGDYSGNTIYFGEGSWLTVV.

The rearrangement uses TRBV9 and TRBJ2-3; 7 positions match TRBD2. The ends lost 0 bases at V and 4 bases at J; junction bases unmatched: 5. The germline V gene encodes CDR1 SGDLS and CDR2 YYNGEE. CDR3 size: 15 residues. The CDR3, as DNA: TGTGCCAGCAGCGTAGAAGGCGGGAGCTCAGATACGCAGTATTTT. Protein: CASSVEGGSSDTQYF.

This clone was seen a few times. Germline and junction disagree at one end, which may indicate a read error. As DNA, the CDR3 is TGCAGCGTCGAAGGAGGCAGGGAACTGTTTTTT. Residues: CSVEGGRELFF. The V call is TRBV29-1, the J call TRBJ1-4, with a tentative D call TRBD1 (5 bases). The CDR3 consists of 11 residues. Germline lookup yields CDR1 SQVTM and CDR2 ANQGSEA.

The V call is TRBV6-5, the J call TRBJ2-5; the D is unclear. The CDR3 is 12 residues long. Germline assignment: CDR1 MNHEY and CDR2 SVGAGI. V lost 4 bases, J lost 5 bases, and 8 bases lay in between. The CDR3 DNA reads TGTGCCAGCAGTTCAAACGAGGAGACCCAGTACTTC. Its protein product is CASSSNEETQYF.

This CDR3 is CAISAGSSGVYTDTQYF. DNA for the CDR3: TGTGCCATCAGTGCGGGGTCCTCAGGGGTCTACACAGATACGCAGTATTTT. The J gene is TRBJ2-3, the V gene TRBV10-3; D possibly corresponds to TRBD1 (6 bases). CDR1 is ENHRY, CDR2 SYGVKD, per germline. CDR3 length equals 17 residues. V gave up 4 bases and J gave up 2 bases, with 19 bases separating them.

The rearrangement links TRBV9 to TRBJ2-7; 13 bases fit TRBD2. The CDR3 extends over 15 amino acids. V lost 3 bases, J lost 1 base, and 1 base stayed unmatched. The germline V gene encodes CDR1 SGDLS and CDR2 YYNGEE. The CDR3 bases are TGTGCCAGCAGCGCGGGACTAGCGGGATCCTACGAGCAGTACTTC. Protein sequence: CASSAGLAGSYEQYF.

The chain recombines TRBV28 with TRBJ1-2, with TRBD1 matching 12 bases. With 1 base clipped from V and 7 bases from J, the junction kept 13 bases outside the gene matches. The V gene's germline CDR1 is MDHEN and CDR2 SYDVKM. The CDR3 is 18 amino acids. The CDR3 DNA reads TGTGCCAGCAGTTTATCCAGGATGGGACAGGGGGCGCGAAGTGGCTACACCTTC. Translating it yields CASSLSRMGQGARSGYTF.

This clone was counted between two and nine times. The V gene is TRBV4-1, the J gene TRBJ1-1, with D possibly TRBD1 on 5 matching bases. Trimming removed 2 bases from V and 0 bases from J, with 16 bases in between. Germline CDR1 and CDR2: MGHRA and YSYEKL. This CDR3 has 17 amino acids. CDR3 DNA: TGCGCCAGCAGCCAACCTATTCCCCGGGGGATGAACACTGAAGCTTTCTTT. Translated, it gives CASSQPIPRGMNTEAFF.

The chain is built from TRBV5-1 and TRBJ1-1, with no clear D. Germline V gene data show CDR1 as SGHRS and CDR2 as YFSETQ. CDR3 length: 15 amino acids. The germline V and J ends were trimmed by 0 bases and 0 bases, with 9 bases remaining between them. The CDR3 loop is CASSLGQPMNTEAFF. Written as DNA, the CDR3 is TGCGCCAGCAGCTTGGGGCAACCCATGAACACTGAAGCTTTCTTT.